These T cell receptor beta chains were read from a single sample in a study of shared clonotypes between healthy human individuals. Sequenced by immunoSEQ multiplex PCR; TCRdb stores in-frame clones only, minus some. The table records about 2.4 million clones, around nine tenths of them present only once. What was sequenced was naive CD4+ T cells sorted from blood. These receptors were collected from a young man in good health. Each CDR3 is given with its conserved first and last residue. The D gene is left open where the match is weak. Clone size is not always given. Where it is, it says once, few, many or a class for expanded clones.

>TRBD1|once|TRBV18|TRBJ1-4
TGTGCCAGCTCACCTCGAGACAGGGATAATGAAAAACTGTTTTTT
CASSPRDRDNEKLFF
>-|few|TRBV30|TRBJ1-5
TGTGCCTGGAGCGATCATAGCAATCAGCCCCAGCATTTT
CAWSDHSNQPQHF
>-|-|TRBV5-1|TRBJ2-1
TGCGCCAGCAGCTTGGAGGCGCGAGCTGGAAATGAGCAGTTCTTC
CASSLEARAGNEQFF
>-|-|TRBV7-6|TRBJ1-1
TGTGCCAGCAGCTTATCCGGCCCAATGAACACTGAAGCTTTCTTT
CASSLSGPMNTEAFF
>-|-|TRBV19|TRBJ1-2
TGTGCCAGTAATTCAGCGACTGGGGCAGGGAGGTCTGGCTACACCTTC
CASNSATGAGRSGYTF
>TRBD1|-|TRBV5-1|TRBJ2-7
TGCGCCAGCAGCCGGATCACAGGGGGCGAGCAGTACTTC
CASSRITGGEQYF
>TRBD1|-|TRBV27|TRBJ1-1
TGTGCCAGCAGTTCACGACTTCAGGGGGCTCAAGCTTTCTTT
CASSSRLQGAQAFF
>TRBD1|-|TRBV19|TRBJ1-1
TGTGCCAGTAGTAATAGGGACAGGGAGCGCACTGAAGCTTTCTTT
CASSNRDRERTEAFF
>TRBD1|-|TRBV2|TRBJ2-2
TGTGCCAGCATTTTACAGGGGGCCACCGGGGAGCTGTTTTTT
CASILQGATGELFF
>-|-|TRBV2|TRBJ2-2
TGTGCCACCCAACAGGGGAGGGGATCGGCCGGGGAGCTGTTTTTT
CATQQGRGSAGELFF
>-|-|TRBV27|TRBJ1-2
TGTGCCAGCAGTTCCCTAATAAACGCAGGGTCAAAGGGCTACACCTTC
CASSSLINAGSKGYTF
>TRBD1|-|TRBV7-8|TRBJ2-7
TGTGCCAGCAGGACGAGGACAGGGGCTAGAGAGCAGTACTTC
CASRTRTGAREQYF
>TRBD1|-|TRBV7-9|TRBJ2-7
TGTGCCAGCAGCTTATTAGGACAGGGGATCAGCGAGCAGTACTTC
CASSLLGQGISEQYF
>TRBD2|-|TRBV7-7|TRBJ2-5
TGTGCTAGCAGGAAACTAGCGGGGGCGTACCAAGAGACCCAGTACTTC
CASRKLAGAYQETQYF
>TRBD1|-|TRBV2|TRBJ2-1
TGTGCCAGGGCAGATCCCGACAGGGGTGAGCAGTTCTTC
CARADPDRGEQFF
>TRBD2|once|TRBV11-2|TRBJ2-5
TGTGCCAGCAGCTTCCGGACTAGCGGGAGTCGGGTAGAGACCCAGTACTTC
CASSFRTSGSRVETQYF
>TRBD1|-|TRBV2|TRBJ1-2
TGTGCCAGCAGCGCCAACAGGGGGCGGAACTATGGCTACACCTTC
CASSANRGRNYGYTF
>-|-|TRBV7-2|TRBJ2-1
TGTGCCAGCAGCCTACTAGTCCCCAATGAGCAGTTCTTC
CASSLLVPNEQFF
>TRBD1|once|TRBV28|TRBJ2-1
TGTGCCAGCAGTCGGACAGGAGCTTATGAGCAGTTCTTC
CASSRTGAYEQFF
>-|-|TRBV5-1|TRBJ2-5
TGCGCCAGCAGCTTGGAAGGGTGGGAGACCCAGTACTTC
CASSLEGWETQYF
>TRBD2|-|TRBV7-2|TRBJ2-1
TGTGCCAGCAGCGCGGGAGGGCCAGTGAATGAGCAGTTCTTC
CASSAGGPVNEQFF
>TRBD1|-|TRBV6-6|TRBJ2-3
TGTGCCAGCAGTGGAAGGGGGCGTAGCACAGATACGCAGTATTTT
CASSGRGRSTDTQYF
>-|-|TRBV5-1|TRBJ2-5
TGCGCCAGCTCGCAAACTTTAGAGACCCAGTACTTC
CASSQTLETQYF
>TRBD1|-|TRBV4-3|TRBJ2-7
TGCGCCAGCAGCCAAGACAGGGGGCTCTACGAGCAGTACTTC
CASSQDRGLYEQYF
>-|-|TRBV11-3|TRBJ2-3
TGTGCCAGCAGCTCCCGGACAGCGCCAGATACGCAGTATTTT
CASSSRTAPDTQYF
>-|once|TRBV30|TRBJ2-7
TGTGCCTGGAGTCCCAGCTCCCCGTCGCTCGAGCAGTACTTC
CAWSPSSPSLEQYF
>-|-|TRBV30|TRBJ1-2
TGTGCCTGGAGTGCCCGGACTAACTATGGCTACACCTTC
CAWSARTNYGYTF
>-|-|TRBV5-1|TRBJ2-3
TGCGCCAGCAGCTCCCCGACGGGGGGCCCTAGCACAGATACGCAGTATTTT
CASSSPTGGPSTDTQYF
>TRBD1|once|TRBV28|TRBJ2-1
TGTGCCAGCAGTTTTACAGGGGGCTCTTACAATGAGCAGTTCTTC
CASSFTGGSYNEQFF
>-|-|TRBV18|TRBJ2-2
TGTGCCAGCTCACCACCGGGGTCCGGGGAGCTGTTTTTT
CASSPPGSGELFF
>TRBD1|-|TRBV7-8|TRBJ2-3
TGTGCCAGCAGCCCTGACAGGGGAACAGATACGCAGTATTTT
CASSPDRGTDTQYF
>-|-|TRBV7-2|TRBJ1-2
TGTGCCAGCAGCCCGGAAGGGGTGGTCGACTATGGCTACACCTTC
CASSPEGVVDYGYTF
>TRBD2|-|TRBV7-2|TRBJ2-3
TGTGCCAGCAGCTTAGATTTTACTAGCGGGGCGTATACGCAGTATTTT
CASSLDFTSGAYTQYF
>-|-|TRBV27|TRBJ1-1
TGTGCCAGCAGTCCACTAAAGACGGGGTTTAGGACTGAAGCTTTCTTT
CASSPLKTGFRTEAFF
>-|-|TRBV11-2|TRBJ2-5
TGTGCCAGCAGCTACCGGGACTCAGGGACCCAGTACTTC
CASSYRDSGTQYF
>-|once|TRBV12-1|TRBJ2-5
TGTGCCAGCAGCTTTGCGTTGCCGGGACTAGCGCAAGAGACCCAGTACTTC
CASSFALPGLAQETQYF